What follows is one T cell receptor beta chain and its context. Antigen: not known. PCR involved 60 Vbeta and 13 Jbeta primers. Repertoires were generated with immunoSEQ multiplex PCR, while TCRdb's copy carries only in-frame clones and drops some. In the table there are under 45,000 clones, about 70% of which are singletons. In germline, CDR1 is SGHAT, CDR2 FQDESV (reference sequence). Trimming took off 5 bases at V and 9 bases at J, with 8 bases between the two ends. The length of the CDR3 is 12 residues. These data are taken from a study of cytomegalovirus exposure and HLA in healthy donors. Study results and caveats: Among CMV-associated TCR beta chains, most appeared HLA-restricted in a later analysis. Near-uniform donor sequencing depth was presumed by presence/absence analyses.

Regarding donors, all were healthy bone marrow donors. The J gene is TRBJ1-6, the V gene TRBV11-1, with a tentative D call TRBD1 (6 bases). Sequencing was carried out using PBMCs. This TCR was recovered from a man younger than 45 in good health and CMV-seronegative. In nucleotides, the CDR3 is TGTGCCAGCAGCACCAGGGGTTCACCCCTCCACTTT. As protein: CASSTRGSPLHF.